These 8 T cell receptor beta chains originate from one sample sequenced in a study of T cells in tumors after PD-1 blockade. Generated by immunoSEQ multiplex PCR, the TCRdb table keeps only in-frame clones and is missing some. The sample lists over 20,000 clones, about 84% occurring once. Sample: PBMCs, taken after anti-PD-1 treatment. The origin of the receptors is a human donor with basal cell carcinoma.

This chain uses TRBV2 with TRBJ2-5, with D unclear. Deletions cut 7 bases from V and 1 base from J, with 13 bases between. Germline lookup yields CDR1 SNHLY and CDR2 FYNNEI. The CDR3 extends over 14 amino acids. CDR3 in amino acids: CASIEWGLQETQYF. The CDR3 region has the DNA TGTGCCAGCATCGAGTGGGGTCTCCAAGAGACCCAGTACTTC.

This chain links TRBV20-1 with TRBJ1-2, with a possible D match to TRBD1 (6 bases). The CDR3 has 10 amino acids. Trimming left V 6 bases short and J 8 bases short, with 10 bases between. The V gene's germline CDR1 is DFQATT and CDR2 SNEGSKA (reference sequence). The CDR3: CSAEGGGYTF. The DNA of the CDR3 is TGCAGTGCGGAGGGGGGCGGCTACACCTTC.

The chain combines TRBV11-3 with TRBJ2-5, with TRBD2 matching 9 bases. There are 14 residues in the CDR3. V was pared by 6 bases and J by 5 bases, with 7 bases of the junction left unmatched. Germline CDR1 is SGHNT and CDR2 is YENEEA. The CDR3 DNA reads TGTGCCAGCAGACCTGGGGCGGGGGGGGAGACCCAGTACTTC. Its protein product is CASRPGAGGETQYF.

Only a few counts were recorded for this clone. The gene calls are TRBV5-4 and TRBJ2-2; 9 nucleotides align to TRBD1. Germline CDR1 is SGHNT and CDR2 is YYREEE (reference sequence). The CDR3 totals 14 residues. The junction had 2 bases not matched to a gene; V was cut back by 4 bases and J by 4 bases. The DNA of the CDR3 is TGTGCCAGCAGCCTGGACAGGGGCACCGGGGAGCTGTTTTTT. This gives the protein CASSLDRGTGELFF.

The CDR3 bases are TGTGCCAGCAGTCCCCGGGCAGTAAACACTGAAGCTTTCTTT. Protein product: CASSPRAVNTEAFF. The chain has TRBV27 and TRBJ1-1; no definite D call. Per the germline V gene, CDR1 is MNHEY and CDR2 is SMNVEV (reference sequence). The CDR3 is 14 residues long. V dropped 5 bases and J dropped 2 bases, with 12 bases sitting between them.

The chain links TRBV11-3 to TRBJ2-7; TRBD1 matches 7 bases. V was clipped by 0 bases and J by 12 bases; unmatched bases: 5. CDR3 size: 12 residues. Germline-derived CDR1 and CDR2 are SGHNT and YENEEA. The CDR3 loop is CASSLETGPSYF. CDR3 sequence (DNA): TGTGCCAGCAGCTTAGAGACAGGGCCGTCGTACTTC.

The genes are TRBV7-6 and TRBJ2-3, with 11 bases matching TRBD2. The CDR3 is 15 amino acids. CDR1 and CDR2 from the germline V gene are SGHVS and FNYEAQ. Trimming took 4 bases from V and 6 from J; bases not matched to a gene: 6. CDR3 sequence (DNA): TGTGCCAGCAGCTCGCGGACTAGCGGGCAGGATACGCAGTATTTT. As protein: CASSSRTSGQDTQYF.

This chain connects TRBV23-1 to TRBJ1-6; D is perhaps TRBD1 (5 bases). TRBV23-1 is flagged as an ORF with uncertain function. This CDR3 has 18 residues. Trimming took 3 bases from V and 8 from J, leaving 23 bases between them. The CDR3 sequence: CASSQGPGPLRPDSPLHF. CDR3 nucleotides: TGCGCCAGCAGTCAGGGTCCGGGGCCTCTACGGCCGGATTCACCCCTCCACTTT.